One and the same sample provided the 18 T cell receptor delta chains below, sequenced in a study of γδ T cells in repeated Plasmodium falciparum infection (dated by TCRdb to about 2021). Vgamma9/Vdelta2+ and Vdelta2-negative gammadelta T cell populations were flow-sorted from peripheral blood mononuclear cells for bulk TCR repertoire analysis. The library was prepared using multiplex PCR. Reads for this sample came from an Illumina MiSeq. In TCRdb, clones were called once more from the public reads by CATT, and rows of identical DNA were later combined. Counted in this sample were 90,000 or so delta-chain clones; approximately 0.92% of them appeared once. More than 9% of the sample is in the top ten clones. Source material: gamma-delta T cells from blood. The receptors derive from a pool of human donors (malaria-infected and uninfected, not separated).

This clone was counted a few times. TCRdb's protein for this DNA is that of a much larger clone and differs from the translation at residue 18, likely a read error; the protein shown is the DNA translation. This sequence joins TRDV1 and TRDJ1; 9 bases fit TRDD3. Germline V lookup: CDR1 TSWWSYY, CDR2 QGS. This CDR3 has 20 residues. DNA for the CDR3: TGTGCTCTTGGGGGATCCTTCCTCGGATTCTTCCGGGGGATACCCGATAAACCCATCTTT. Residues: CALGGSFLGFFRGIPDKPIF.

As for this clone: At one boundary the junction diverges from the germline segment, which might be a read error. V and J are TRDV1 and TRDJ1; perhaps TRDD3 as D (6 bases). Germline V lookup: CDR1 TSWWSYY, CDR2 QGS. The CDR3 covers 16 residues. The CDR3 DNA follows: TGTGCTCCTGGGGAACAAAGGGCTTGGCACCTTCGTAAACTCATCTTT. This codes for CAPGEQRAWHLRKLIF.

This clone was seen only a few times. The protein TCRdb gives is from a much larger clone and does not agree with this DNA's translation at residue 18, likely a read error; the protein shown here comes from the DNA. Called V gene: TRDV1; the J gene was not called; TRDD3 is the table's D call, not checked against the DNA. Per the germline V gene, CDR1 is TSWWSYY and CDR2 is QGS. The CDR3 sequence is 20 residues long. CDR3 region: CALGEYRMGDEVTPFDKPIF. The CDR3, as DNA: TGTGCTCTTGGGGAATACAGGATGGGGGACGAAGTAACACCCTTCGATAAACCCATCTTT.

On this clone: It is likely a read error: a sequence one base away is far more abundant. The CDR3 loop reads CACDSSWGIQVGVTDKLIF. CDR3 nucleotide sequence: TGCGCCTGTGACAGCTCCTGGGGGATACAAGTAGGGGTCACCGATAAACTCATCTTT. The chain carries TRDV2 and TRDJ1; 11 nucleotides line up with TRDD3. TCRdb gives no J gene; it was assigned here by matching the DNA to germline. Germline CDR1 and CDR2: GEAIGNYY and EKD. This CDR3 is built from 19 residues.

This clone appeared many times. TCRdb lists the protein of a much larger clone for this DNA, which differs at residue 9, so this is likely a read error; the protein given here is translated from the DNA itself. The rearrangement links TRDV2 to TRDJ1; 10 bases fit TRDD3. TCRdb does not report a J gene; here it was assigned by matching the DNA to germline references. In germline, CDR1 is GEAIGNYY, CDR2 EKD. The V segment lost 0 bases and the J segment 0 bases; nucleotides outside the gene matches: 18. The CDR3 covers 21 residues. As DNA, the CDR3 is TGTGCCTGTGACACCGTCTCACCTCTGACCGTACTGGGGGATCACACCGATAAACTCATCTTT. Its translation is CACDTVSPLTVLGDHTDKLIF.

This clone was found a few times. TCRdb lists the protein of a much larger clone for this DNA, which differs at residue 7, so this is likely a read error; the protein given here is translated from the DNA itself. V and J are TRDV1 and TRDJ1; D remains ambiguous. TCRdb records no J gene; here it was assigned by comparing the DNA to germline. Trimming cost V 0 bases and J 7 bases, with 18 bases left between them. There are 16 residues in the CDR3. Germline V gene lookup returns CDR1 TSWWSYY and CDR2 QGS. DNA of the CDR3: TGTGCTCTTGGGGAACTTACCCCCCAAAAGGAGGGTAAACTCATCTTT. Protein sequence: CALGELTPQKEGKLIF.

This clone showed up many times. The chain uses TRDV1 and TRDJ1, with 8 bases lining up with TRDD3. Germline CDR1 reads TSWWSYY; CDR2 reads QGS. The CDR3 runs 22 residues. The trim removed 9 bases at V and 0 bases at J, leaving 30 bases unmatched. CDR3 nucleotides: TGTGCTCTGGGTTCCTTGACGGTTCCGAGTTACTGGGGGTCCCCGTACACCGATAAACTCATCTTT. It encodes CALGSLTVPSYWGSPYTDKLIF.

This clone was detected only a few times. This likely came from a read error, as a far larger clone is one base away. This specimen includes other DNA sequences encoding the same CDR3. V and J are TRDV1 and TRDJ1, with 10 bases fitting TRDD3. The length of the CDR3 is 18 residues. Trimming took 5 bases from V and 3 from J; bases not matched to a gene: 15. Germline CDR1 and CDR2: TSWWSYY and QGS. CDR3 sequence (DNA): TGTGCTCTTGGGACCCGTGCCTTCGTGGGGGATACAGCCGATAAACTCATCTTT. Amino acids: CALGTRAFVGDTADKLIF.

This clone was observed a few times. This is likely an artifact of a read error, given a far larger clone one base away. Other DNA sequences in the same sample also yield this CDR3. The V gene is TRDV1, the J gene TRDJ1; 11 bases line up with TRDD3. The J gene comes from matching the DNA to germline here; TCRdb lacks it. The V gene end was trimmed by 3 bases and the J gene end by 1 base; junction bases not matched to a gene: 7. This CDR3 region has 17 residues. Germline CDR1 and CDR2: TSWWSYY and QGS. CDR3 coding DNA: TGTGCTCTTGGGGAGTTATGGGGGATACGAGGCACCGATAAACTCATCTTT. Its protein product is CALGELWGIRGTDKLIF.

This clone turned up a few times. The amino acid sequence in TCRdb belongs to a much larger clone and departs from this DNA's translation at residue 8, likely a sequencing read error; the sequence shown is translated from the DNA. This rearrangement joins TRDV2 to TRDJ1; 7 bases agree with TRDD3. The J gene comes from matching the DNA to germline here; TCRdb lacks it. Trimming cost V 3 bases and J 1 base; bases outside gene matches: 10. Germline V lookup: CDR1 GEAIGNYY, CDR2 EKD. The CDR3 runs 16 residues. CDR3 sequence (DNA): TGTGCCTGTGACTCACTGGGGAATTCAGCCACCGATAAACTCATCTTT. Amino acids: CACDSLGNSATDKLIF.

In regard to this clone: A far more abundant clone sits one base away, making this likely a read error. This specimen includes other DNA sequences encoding the same CDR3. The CDR3 bases are TGCGCCTGTGACTCCGGCCGAAGGGGGACCGGCATGGGTAAACTCATCTTT. Its translation is CACDSGRRGTGMGKLIF. V and J are TRDV2 and TRDJ1; D perhaps matches TRDD3 (6 bases). CDR1 and CDR2 (germline): GEAIGNYY, EKD. This CDR3 has 17 residues.

In its sample, this clone was seen a few times. The translation of this DNA and the TCRdb protein of a much larger clone differ at residue 5, probably owing to a read error; the protein shown here is translated from the DNA. The chain joins TRDV1 to TRDJ1; unclear D gene. The J gene was missing in TCRdb and was found by matching the end of the DNA to germline. V was pared by 4 bases and J by 5 bases, with 14 bases between. Germline V CDR1 and CDR2: TSWWSYY, QGS. The CDR3 is 14 amino acids. The DNA for the CDR3 is TGTGCTCTTGGGGCCCCAAATGTGCCGGATAAACTCATCTTT. Protein product: CALGAPNVPDKLIF.

This clone was counted between two and nine times. The amino acid sequence in TCRdb belongs to a much larger clone and departs from this DNA's translation at residue 8, likely a sequencing read error; the sequence shown is translated from the DNA. The chain has TRDV1 and TRDJ1; 8 nucleotides match TRDD3. Here the J gene was assigned by germline matching of the DNA, as TCRdb has none. The CDR3 spans 27 residues. Looked up from germline, CDR1 is TSWWSYY and CDR2 is QGS. V trimming: 0 bases; J trimming: 0 bases; junction bases outside the gene matches: 36. Here the CDR3 DNA reads TGTGCTCTTGGGGAACTAGTATCTTGTCTCCTAGGCCCCCCAACTGGGGGTCCTACTTTGTACACCGATAAACTCATCTTT. It specifies CALGELVSCLLGPPTGGPTLYTDKLIF.

By proportion, this clone is medium-sized (0.01 to 0.1%). Different DNA sequences within this sample yield the same CDR3. V and J are TRDV2 and TRDJ1; TRDD1 might be the D (5 bases). Germline values: CDR1 GEAIGNYY, CDR2 EKD. Trimming left V 1 base short and J 3 bases short, with 8 bases between. The CDR3 loop spans 13 amino acids. Here the CDR3 DNA reads TGTGCCTGTGACACAATAGGTTCCGATAAACTCATCTTT. Amino acid sequence: CACDTIGSDKLIF.

Notes on this clone: TCRdb's protein for this DNA is that of a much larger clone and differs from the translation at residue 10, likely a read error; the protein shown is the DNA translation. CDR3 nucleotide sequence: TGCGCTCTTCTCCACCTCCTTGGGCGTAGGGGATACCCTGATAAACTCATCTTT. Translating it yields CALLHLLGRRGYPDKLIF. The V gene is TRDV1, the J gene TRDJ1; 8 bases match TRDD3. This CDR3 contains 18 residues. The germline V gene encodes CDR1 TSWWSYY and CDR2 QGS.

This clone has a count of ten or more. A far larger clone is one nucleotide away, so this likely arose from a read error. The same CDR3 arises from other DNA sequences in this sample as well. The V gene corresponds to TRDV2; no J gene was called; TRDD3, the table's D call, lacks a check against the DNA. CDR3 length equals 22 residues. From germline, CDR1 is GEAIGNYY and CDR2 EKD. The DNA for the CDR3 is TGTGCCTGTGACACCGGACAATACTGGGGGATCCCTTCCCTCCGATACACCGATAAGCTCATCTTT. Protein product: CACDTGQYWGIPSLRYTDKLIF.

This clone was observed a handful of times. The TCRdb protein, from a much larger clone, departs from this DNA's translation at residue 8, likely by read error; the protein shown derives from the DNA. The genes are TRDV1 and TRDJ1; 10 nucleotides agree with TRDD3. TCRdb offers no J gene call, so here the DNA was matched to germline to obtain one. The CDR3 loop spans 22 amino acids. Germline CDR1 reads TSWWSYY; CDR2 reads QGS. With 3 bases clipped from V and 0 bases from J, the junction kept 22 bases outside the gene matches. CDR3 region: CALGETSWYWGMGIPYTDKLIF. The CDR3 coding sequence is TGTGCTCTTGGGGAGACTTCCTGGTACTGGGGGATGGGGATACCGTACACCGATAAACTCATCTTT.

This clone was found a few times. The protein TCRdb lists belongs to a much larger clone and differs from this DNA's translation at residue 4, which points to a read error; the protein shown is made from the DNA. V is TRDV1 and J is TRDJ1, with 9 bases fitting TRDD3. Per the germline V gene, CDR1 is TSWWSYY and CDR2 is QGS. CDR3 length: 14 amino acids. CDR3 residues: CALEEYYSGGSLIF. As DNA, the CDR3 is TGTGCTCTTGAGGAATACTACTCTGGGGGATCTCTCATCTTT.